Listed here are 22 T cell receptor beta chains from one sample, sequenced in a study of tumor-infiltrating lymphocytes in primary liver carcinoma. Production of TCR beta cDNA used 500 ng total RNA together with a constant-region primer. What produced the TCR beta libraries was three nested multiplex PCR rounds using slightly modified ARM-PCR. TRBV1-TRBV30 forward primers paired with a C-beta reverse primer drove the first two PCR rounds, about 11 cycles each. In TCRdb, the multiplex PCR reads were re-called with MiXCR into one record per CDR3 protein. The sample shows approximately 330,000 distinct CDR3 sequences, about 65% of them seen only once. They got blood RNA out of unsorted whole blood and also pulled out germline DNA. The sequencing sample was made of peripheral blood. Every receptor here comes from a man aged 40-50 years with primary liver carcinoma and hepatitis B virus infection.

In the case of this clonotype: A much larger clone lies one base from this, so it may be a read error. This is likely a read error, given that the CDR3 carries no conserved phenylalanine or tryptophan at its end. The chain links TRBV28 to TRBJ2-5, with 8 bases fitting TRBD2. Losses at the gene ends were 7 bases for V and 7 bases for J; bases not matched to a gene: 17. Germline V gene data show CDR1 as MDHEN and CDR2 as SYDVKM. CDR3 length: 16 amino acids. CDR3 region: CASTEPGAGAPGTQYS. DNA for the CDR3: TGTGCCAGCACGGAACCAGGAGCGGGAGCCCCGGGGACCCAGTACTCC.

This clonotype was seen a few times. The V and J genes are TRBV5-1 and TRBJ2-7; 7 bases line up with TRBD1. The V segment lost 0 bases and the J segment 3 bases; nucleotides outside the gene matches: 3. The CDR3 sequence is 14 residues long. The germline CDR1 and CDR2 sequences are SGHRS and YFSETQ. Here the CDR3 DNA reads TGCGCCAGCAGCTTGGAGGGACAGATCTACGAGCAGTACTTC. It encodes CASSLEGQIYEQYF.

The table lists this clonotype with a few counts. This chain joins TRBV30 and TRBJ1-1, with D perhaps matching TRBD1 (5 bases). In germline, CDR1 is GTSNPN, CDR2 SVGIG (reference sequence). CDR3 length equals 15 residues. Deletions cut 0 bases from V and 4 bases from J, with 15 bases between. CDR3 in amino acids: CAWSVRHRGVTEAFF. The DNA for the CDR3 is TGTGCCTGGAGTGTACGTCATAGAGGGGTCACTGAAGCTTTCTTT.

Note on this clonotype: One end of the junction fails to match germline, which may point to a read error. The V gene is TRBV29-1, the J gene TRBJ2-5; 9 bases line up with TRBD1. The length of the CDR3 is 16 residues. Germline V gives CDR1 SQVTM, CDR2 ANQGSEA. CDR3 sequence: CNVEDRGTGIQETQYF. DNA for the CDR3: TGCAACGTTGAAGATCGCGGGACAGGGATCCAAGAGACCCAGTATTTC.

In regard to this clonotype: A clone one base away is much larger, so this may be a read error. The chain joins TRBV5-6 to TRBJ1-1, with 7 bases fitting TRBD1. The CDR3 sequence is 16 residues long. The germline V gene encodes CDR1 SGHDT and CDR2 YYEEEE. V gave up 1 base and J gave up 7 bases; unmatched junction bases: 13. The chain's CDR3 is CASSLHRPTGTDEAFF. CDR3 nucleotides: TGTGCCAGCAGCTTGCACCGACCTACTGGGACAGATGAAGCTTTCTTT.

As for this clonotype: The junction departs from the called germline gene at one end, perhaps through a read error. CDR3 in DNA: TGTGCCAGCAGCTTTGAGGGTTGGACCGGGGAGCTGTTTTTC. Its protein product is CASSFEGWTGELFF. The chain couples TRBV11-2 to TRBJ2-2, with D tentatively TRBD2 (5 bases). This CDR3 has 14 residues. Germline assignment: CDR1 SGHAT and CDR2 FQNNGV.

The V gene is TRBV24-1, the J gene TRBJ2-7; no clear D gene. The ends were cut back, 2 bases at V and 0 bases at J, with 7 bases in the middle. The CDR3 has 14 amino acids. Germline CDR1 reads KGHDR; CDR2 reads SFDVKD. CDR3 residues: CATSDSGYSYEQYF. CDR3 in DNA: TGTGCCACCAGTGATTCCGGTTACTCCTACGAGCAGTACTTC.

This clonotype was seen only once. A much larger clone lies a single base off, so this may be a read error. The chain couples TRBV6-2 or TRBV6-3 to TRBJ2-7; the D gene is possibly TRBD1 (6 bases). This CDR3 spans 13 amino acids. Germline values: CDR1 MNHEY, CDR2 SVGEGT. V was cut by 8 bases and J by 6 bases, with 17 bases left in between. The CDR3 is CASVTHQGPEQYF. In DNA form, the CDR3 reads TGTGCCAGCGTCACTCATCAGGGGCCCGAGCAGTACTTC.

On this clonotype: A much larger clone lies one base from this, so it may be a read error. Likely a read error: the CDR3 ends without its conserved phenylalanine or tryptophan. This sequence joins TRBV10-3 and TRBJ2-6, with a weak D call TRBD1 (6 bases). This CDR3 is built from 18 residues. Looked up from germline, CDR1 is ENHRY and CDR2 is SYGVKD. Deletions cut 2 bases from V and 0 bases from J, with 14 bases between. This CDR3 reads CAISEKIQGISGANVLTS. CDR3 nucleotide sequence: TGTGCCATCAGTGAGAAGATACAGGGCATCTCTGGGGCCAACGTCCTGACTTCC.

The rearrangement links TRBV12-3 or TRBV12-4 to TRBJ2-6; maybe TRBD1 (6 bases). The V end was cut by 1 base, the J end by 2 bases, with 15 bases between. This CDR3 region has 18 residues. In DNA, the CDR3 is TGTGCCAGCAGTTTAGTTGGACAGTGCTTCCCTGGGGCCAACGTCCTGACTTTC. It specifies CASSLVGQCFPGANVLTF.

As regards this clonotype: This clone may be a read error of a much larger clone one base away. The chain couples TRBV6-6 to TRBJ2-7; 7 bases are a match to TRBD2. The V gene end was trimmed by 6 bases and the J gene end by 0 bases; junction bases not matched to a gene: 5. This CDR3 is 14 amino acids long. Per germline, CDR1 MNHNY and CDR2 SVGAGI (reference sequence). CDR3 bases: TGTGCCAGCAGAGAAAGCGGGAACTCCTACGAGCAGTACTTC. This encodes CASRESGNSYEQYF.

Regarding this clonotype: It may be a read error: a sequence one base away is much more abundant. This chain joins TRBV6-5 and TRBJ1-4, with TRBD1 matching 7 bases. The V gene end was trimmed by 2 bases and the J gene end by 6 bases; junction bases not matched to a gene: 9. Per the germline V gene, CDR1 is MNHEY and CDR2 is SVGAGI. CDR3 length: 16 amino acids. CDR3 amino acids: CASSYTPGQLDEKLFF. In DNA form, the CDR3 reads TGTGCCAGCAGTTACACACCGGGACAGCTAGATGAAAAACTGTTTTTT.

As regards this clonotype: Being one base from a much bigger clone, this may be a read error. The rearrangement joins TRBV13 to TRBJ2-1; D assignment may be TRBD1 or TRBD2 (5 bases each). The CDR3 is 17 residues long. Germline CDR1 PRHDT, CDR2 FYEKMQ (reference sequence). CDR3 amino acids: CVSSVTRIGGSYNEQFF. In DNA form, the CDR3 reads TGTGTCAGCAGCGTCACTCGTATTGGGGGTTCCTACAATGAGCAGTTCTTC.

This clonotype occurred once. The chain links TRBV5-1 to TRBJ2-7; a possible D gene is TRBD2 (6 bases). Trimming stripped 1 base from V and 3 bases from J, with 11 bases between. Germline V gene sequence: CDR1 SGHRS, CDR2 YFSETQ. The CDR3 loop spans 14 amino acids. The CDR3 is CASSLTSHNYEQYF. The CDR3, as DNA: TGCGCCAGCAGCTTGACTAGCCACAACTACGAGCAGTACTTC.

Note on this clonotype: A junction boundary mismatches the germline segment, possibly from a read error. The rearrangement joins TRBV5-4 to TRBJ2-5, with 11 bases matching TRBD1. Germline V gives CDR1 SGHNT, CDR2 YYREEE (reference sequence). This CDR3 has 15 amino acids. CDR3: CDSSMGQGGEETQYF. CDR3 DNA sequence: TGTGACAGCAGCATGGGACAGGGGGGAGAAGAGACCCAGTACTTC.

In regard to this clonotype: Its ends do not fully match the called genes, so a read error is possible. This CDR3 reads CASSLGAVLGINEEFF. DNA of the CDR3: TGTGCCAGCAGCCTAGGGGCAGTTCTTGGGATCAATGAGGAGTTCTTC. The rearrangement uses TRBV11-2 and TRBJ2-1; D is possibly TRBD1 (5 bases). Germline CDR1 SGHAT, CDR2 FQNNGV. The CDR3 has 16 residues.

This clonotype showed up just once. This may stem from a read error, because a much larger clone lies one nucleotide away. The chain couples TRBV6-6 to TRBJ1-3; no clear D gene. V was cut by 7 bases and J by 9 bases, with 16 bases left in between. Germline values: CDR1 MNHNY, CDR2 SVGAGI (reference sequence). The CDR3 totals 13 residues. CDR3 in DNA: TGTGCCAGCACCCGAACCCTTCCAGGCACCATATATTTT. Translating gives CASTRTLPGTIYF.

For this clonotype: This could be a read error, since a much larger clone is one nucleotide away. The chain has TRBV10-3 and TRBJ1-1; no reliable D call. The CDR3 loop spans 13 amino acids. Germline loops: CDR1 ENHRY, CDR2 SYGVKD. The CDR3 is CAIREKPNTEAFF. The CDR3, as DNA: TGTGCCATCCGTGAGAAACCGAACACTGAAGCTTTCTTT.

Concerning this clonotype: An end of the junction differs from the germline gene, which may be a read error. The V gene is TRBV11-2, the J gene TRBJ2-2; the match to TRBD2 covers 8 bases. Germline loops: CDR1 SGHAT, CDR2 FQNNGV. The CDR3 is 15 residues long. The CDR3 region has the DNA TGTGCCAGCAGCTCGGGCCTAGCGGGCACCAGGGAGCTGTTTTTT. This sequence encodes CASSSGLAGTRELFF. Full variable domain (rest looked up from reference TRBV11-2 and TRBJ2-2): EAGVAQSPRYKIIEKRQSVAFWCNPISGHATLYWYQQILGQGPKLLIQFQNNGVVDDSQLPKDRFSAERLKGVDSTLKIQPAKLEDSAVYLCASSSGLAGTRELFFGEGSRLTVL.

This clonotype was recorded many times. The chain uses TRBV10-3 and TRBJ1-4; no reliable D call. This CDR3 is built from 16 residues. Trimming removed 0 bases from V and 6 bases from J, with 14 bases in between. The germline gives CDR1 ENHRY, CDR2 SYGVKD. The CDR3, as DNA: TGTGCCATCAGTGAGTCCGGTTTAGGCGGTTATGAAAAACTGTTTTTT. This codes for CAISESGLGGYEKLFF.

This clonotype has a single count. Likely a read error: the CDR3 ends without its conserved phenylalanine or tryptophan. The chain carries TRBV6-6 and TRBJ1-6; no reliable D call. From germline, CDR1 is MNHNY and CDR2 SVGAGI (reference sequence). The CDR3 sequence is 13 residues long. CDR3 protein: CASSYHYNSPLHS. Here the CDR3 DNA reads TGTGCAAGCAGTTACCATTATAATTCACCCCTCCACTCT.

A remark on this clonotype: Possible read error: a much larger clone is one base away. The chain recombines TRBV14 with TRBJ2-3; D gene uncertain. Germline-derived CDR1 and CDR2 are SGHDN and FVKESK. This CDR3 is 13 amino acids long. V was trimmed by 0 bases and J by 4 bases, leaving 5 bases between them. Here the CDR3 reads CASSQDRADTQYF. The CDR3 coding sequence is TGTGCCAGCAGCCAAGATCGGGCAGATACGCAGTATTTT.